The source of this T cell receptor beta chain is a study of T-cell memory formation after mild COVID-19. Whole-study context: TCR clustering was largely donor specific.

TCRdb passed the 5' RACE reads through MiXCR, listing each CDR3 protein once. The table lists some 50,000 distinct CDR3 sequences, 27% of them singletons. Broader study findings: CD4+ bias marked clones expanding day 15 to 37, unlike balanced contracting clones. Clones which contracted sat mainly in CM and EM if CD4+, and in EMRA if CD8+.

In its sample, this clonotype was seen a few times. Its antigen is currently unknown. This CDR3 is 17 amino acids long. Germline CDR1 LGHNA, CDR2 YSLEER. The V and J ends lost 0 bases and 5 bases respectively, with 16 bases between them. The clonotype was recovered from a man younger than 30 who had mild COVID-19 (a few samples of this study predate the infection). Cell type and time point are not known. The rearrangement links TRBV4-3 to TRBJ2-2, with D perhaps TRBD1 or TRBD2 (6 bases each). Sequencing was carried out using PBMCs or a T cell subset sorted from them (not recorded which). CDR3 protein: CASSQDNEGGYTGELFF. Written as DNA, the CDR3 is TGCGCCAGCAGCCAAGATAACGAGGGGGGCTATACCGGGGAGCTGTTTTTT.